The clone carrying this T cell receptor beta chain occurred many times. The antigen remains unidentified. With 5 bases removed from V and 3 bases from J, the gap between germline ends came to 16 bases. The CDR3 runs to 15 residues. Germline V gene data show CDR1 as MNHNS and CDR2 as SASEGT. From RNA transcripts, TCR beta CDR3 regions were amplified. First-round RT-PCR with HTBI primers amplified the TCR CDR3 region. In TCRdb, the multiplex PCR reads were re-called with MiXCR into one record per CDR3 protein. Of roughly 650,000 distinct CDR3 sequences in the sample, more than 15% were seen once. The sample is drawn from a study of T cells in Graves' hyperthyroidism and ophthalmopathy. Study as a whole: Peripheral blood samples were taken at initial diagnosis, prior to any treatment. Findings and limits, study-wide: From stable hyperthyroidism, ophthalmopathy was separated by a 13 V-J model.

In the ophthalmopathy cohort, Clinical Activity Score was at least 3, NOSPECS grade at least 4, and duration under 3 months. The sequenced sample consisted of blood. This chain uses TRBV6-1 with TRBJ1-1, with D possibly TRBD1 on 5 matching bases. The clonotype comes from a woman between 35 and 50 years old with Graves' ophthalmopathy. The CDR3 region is CASSMLGAGDTEAFF. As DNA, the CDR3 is TGTGCCAGCAGTATGTTAGGGGCCGGGGACACTGAAGCTTTCTTT.